This passage covers 5 T cell receptor beta chains from one sample sequenced in a study of PD-1 blockade in classical Hodgkin lymphoma. TCRdb's copy holds only in-frame clones and misses some; the assay was immunoSEQ multiplex PCR. This repertoire shows some 90,000 clones, 85% to 95% found once; its top ten account for under 3%. There was relapse after autologous stem cell transplantation in every patient, and there was variation in brentuximab vedotin exposure. Sequenced here: peripheral blood mononuclear cells (PBMCs), sampled before the second cycle of nivolumab. Every receptor here comes from a human donor with classical Hodgkin lymphoma.

J is TRBJ1-2 and V is TRBV28, with D perhaps matching TRBD1 (6 bases). The CDR3 totals 14 residues. Trimming shortened V by 7 bases and J by 4 bases, and 16 bases separated the two germline ends. CDR1 is MDHEN, CDR2 SYDVKM, per germline. In DNA, the CDR3 is TGTGCCAGCAACCCGGAAGGGGGGCTCTATGGCTACACCTTC. Translation: CASNPEGGLYGYTF.

The chain combines TRBV6-6 with TRBJ2-3; D not certain. In germline, CDR1 is MNHNY, CDR2 SVGAGI (reference sequence). This CDR3 contains 16 residues. V gave up 0 bases and J gave up 5 bases, with 15 bases separating them. CDR3 in DNA: TGTGCCAGCAGTTACTCGAGGCGAGAGCAGGAAGATACGCAGTATTTT. Amino acids: CASSYSRREQEDTQYF.

The chain is built from TRBV28 and TRBJ2-7; D call uncertain. The V end lost 10 bases, the J end lost 0 bases, and 4 bases lay between the germline ends. The germline V gene encodes CDR1 MDHEN and CDR2 SYDVKM. This CDR3 comprises 10 residues. DNA of the CDR3: TGTGCCACCCTCTCCTACGAGCAGTACTTC. Protein product: CATLSYEQYF.

The chain uses TRBV5-1 and TRBJ2-2; D gene uncertain. The germline V and J ends were trimmed by 2 bases and 6 bases, with 5 bases remaining between them. The germline V gene encodes CDR1 SGHRS and CDR2 YFSETQ. The CDR3 extends over 12 amino acids. Here the CDR3 DNA reads TGCGCCAGCAGCTTTTCGGCCGGGGAGCTGTTTTTT. Its protein product is CASSFSAGELFF.

This clone was detected only a few times. The V gene is TRBV7-2, the J gene TRBJ1-2, with D tentatively TRBD1 (6 bases). Trimming shortened V by 3 bases and J by 6 bases, and 14 bases separated the two germline ends. CDR3 length: 14 amino acids. CDR1 and CDR2 (germline): SGHTA, FQGNSA. CDR3 in amino acids: CASSFSEQGNGYTF. In DNA, the CDR3 is TGTGCCAGCAGCTTCTCCGAACAGGGAAATGGCTACACCTTC. Filled out from reference TRBV7-2 and TRBJ1-2, the complete variable domain reads GAGVSQSPSNKVTEKGKDVELRCDPISGHTALYWYRQSLGQGLEFLIYFQGNSAPDKSGLPSDRFSAERTGGSVSTLTIQRTQQEDSAVYLCASSFSEQGNGYTFGSGTRLTVV.